This T cell receptor (beta chain) emerged from a study of T cell responses to AZD1222 COVID-19 vaccine. Findings and caveats of the study: Of spike-specific TCRs, nearly half reportedly target regions left unmutated in variants.

Second-dose timings of about 4 or about 12 weeks were pooled. The V gene lost 0 bases and the J gene lost 9 bases, with 10 bases spanning the gap. CDR1 and CDR2 from the germline V gene are SGHRS and YFSETQ. The CDR3 covers 14 residues. Note on this clone: Its target is not known.

TCRdb's copy holds only in-frame clones and misses some; the assay was immunoSEQ multiplex PCR. This table has around 190,000 clones, about nine tenths appearing once. The chain employs TRBV5-1 and TRBJ1-6; D gene unclear. Here the sequenced sample was peripheral blood, taken 28 days after the second AZD1222 dose. The TCR sequence derives from an adult who received the AZD1222 COVID-19 vaccine. The CDR3 coding sequence is TGCGCCAGCAGCTTGGCACCAGGAGGTTCACCCCTCCACTTT. This codes for CASSLAPGGSPLHF.